These 29 T cell receptor beta chains came from one sample sequenced in a study of T cell responses to AZD1222 COVID-19 vaccine. TCRdb's table, derived via immunoSEQ multiplex PCR, lists solely in-frame clones and lacks some. The sample lists fewer than 150,000 clones; 80% to 95% were seen once. The sequencing here drew on peripheral blood, taken on day 0 of AZD1222 vaccination. These receptors all stem from an adult in good health.

A word on this clone: Other DNA sequences in this specimen translate into the identical CDR3. This chain links TRBV28 with TRBJ1-1; D perhaps matches TRBD1 (5 bases). Trimming removed 2 bases from V and 1 base from J, with 8 bases in between. The CDR3 sequence is 14 residues long. CDR1 is MDHEN and CDR2 is SYDVKM in the germline V gene. CDR3 in amino acids: CASSLGQGNTEAFF. CDR3 nucleotides: TGTGCCAGCAGTTTAGGGCAGGGGAACACTGAAGCTTTCTTT.

The chain combines TRBV28 with TRBJ1-2, with TRBD1 identical over 7 bases. V lost 5 bases and J lost 2; bases outside the gene matches: 2. Germline lookup yields CDR1 MDHEN and CDR2 SYDVKM. This CDR3 is 13 amino acids long. Here the CDR3 reads CASSMGQNYGYTF. The CDR3 DNA is TGTGCCAGCAGTATGGGACAGAACTATGGCTACACCTTC.

The rearrangement links TRBV4-2 to TRBJ1-6, with a possible D match to TRBD1 (5 bases). The V end lost 1 base, the J end lost 6 bases, and 13 bases lay between the germline ends. Germline V gene lookup returns CDR1 LGHNA and CDR2 YNFKEQ. This CDR3 is 16 amino acids long. Here the CDR3 reads CASSQVNAGPNSPLHF. The CDR3 nucleotides are TGTGCCAGCAGCCAAGTAAATGCAGGGCCTAATTCACCCCTCCACTTT.

The chain uses TRBV5-1 and TRBJ2-2; D unresolved. The CDR3 is 13 amino acids. Germline assignment: CDR1 SGHRS and CDR2 YFSETQ. Trimming cost V 4 bases and J 3 bases, with 7 bases left between them. CDR3 sequence reads: CASSQDHTGELFF. In DNA form, the CDR3 reads TGCGCCAGCAGCCAGGACCACACCGGGGAGCTGTTTTTT.

The rearrangement links TRBV7-9 to TRBJ1-2, with TRBD1 as a possible D gene (5 bases). The V end lost 1 base, the J end lost 8 bases, and 14 bases lay between the germline ends. This CDR3 is 14 amino acids long. The germline gives CDR1 SEHNR, CDR2 FQNEAQ (reference sequence). Written as DNA, the CDR3 is TGTGCCAGCAGCTTAGACGGGACCTATGACGGCTACACCTTC. Its protein product is CASSLDGTYDGYTF.

V gene TRBV29-1 combines with J gene TRBJ2-1; TRBD2 matches 7 bases. Trimming removed 4 bases from V and 3 bases from J; junction bases left unmatched: 9. Germline V gives CDR1 SQVTM, CDR2 ANQGSEA. The length of the CDR3 is 15 residues. The CDR3 loop is CSVGGGTPSYNEQFF. CDR3 in DNA: TGCAGCGTTGGGGGGGGGACCCCAAGCTACAATGAGCAGTTCTTC.

The gene calls are TRBV7-6 and TRBJ2-3, with D unresolved. CDR1 and CDR2 from the germline V gene are SGHVS and FNYEAQ. This CDR3 is built from 12 residues. Trimming took 2 bases from V and 9 from J, leaving 9 bases between them. CDR3 region: CASSLSGLTQYF. The CDR3 nucleotides are TGTGCCAGCAGCTTAAGTGGCCTGACGCAGTATTTT.

In the case of this clone: Distinct nucleotide sequences in the sample also encode this CDR3. The chain joins TRBV28 to TRBJ2-7; tentative D call: TRBD2 (6 bases). V was shortened by 2 bases and J by 4 bases, with 6 bases between the two germline ends. Germline loops: CDR1 MDHEN, CDR2 SYDVKM. CDR3 length: 12 residues. The CDR3 DNA reads TGTGCCAGCAGTTTAGGGGGGTACGAGCAGTACTTC. Its translation: CASSLGGYEQYF.

This clone was seen just once. The gene calls are TRBV3-1 (or the pseudogene TRBV3-2) and TRBJ2-1; a weak D match, TRBD2 (6 bases). CDR3 length: 15 residues. With 1 base removed from V and 1 base from J, the gap between germline ends came to 8 bases. Per the germline V gene, CDR1 is LGHDT and CDR2 is YNNKEL (reference sequence). CDR3 in DNA: TGTGCCAGCAGCCAAGGCGGGAAGTCCTACAATGAGCAGTTCTTC. Encoded protein: CASSQGGKSYNEQFF.

This clone was detected once. The chain combines TRBV5-5 with TRBJ2-7; no clear D. Germline loops: CDR1 SGHKS, CDR2 YYEKEE (reference sequence). The germline V and J ends were trimmed by 1 base and 5 bases, with 10 bases remaining between them. This CDR3 contains 13 residues. In nucleotides, the CDR3 is TGTGCCAGCAGCTTGAATCTGGGTCACGAGCAGTACTTC. This gives the protein CASSLNLGHEQYF. Variable domain in full (rest from reference TRBV5-5 and TRBJ2-7): DAGVTQSPTHLIKTRGQQVTLRCSPISGHKSVSWYQQVLGQGPQFIFQYYEKEERGRGNFPDRFSARQFPNYSSELNVNALLLGDSALYLCASSLNLGHEQYFGPGTRLTVT.

The chain links TRBV28 to TRBJ2-1; the match to TRBD2 covers 8 bases. This CDR3 contains 16 residues. Per the germline V gene, CDR1 is MDHEN and CDR2 is SYDVKM. J was trimmed by 6 bases and V by 5 bases; bases with no gene match: 12. CDR3 amino acids: CASSPPAGAPPNEQFF. CDR3 DNA sequence: TGTGCCAGCAGTCCTCCAGCGGGAGCGCCCCCCAATGAGCAGTTCTTC.

The chain uses TRBV7-9 and TRBJ1-1; unclear D gene. Trimming stripped 1 base from V and 7 bases from J, with 13 bases between. The CDR3 sequence is 14 residues long. Germline-derived CDR1 and CDR2 are SEHNR and FQNEAQ (reference sequence). For the CDR3, the DNA is TGTGCCAGCAGCTTAGGGTCCGGTTCGTTTGAAGCTTTCTTT. Translation: CASSLGSGSFEAFF.

The CDR3: CASSLVGTSGSYNEQFF. The CDR3 bases are TGCGCCAGCAGCTTGGTGGGGACTAGCGGATCCTACAATGAGCAGTTCTTC. This rearrangement joins TRBV5-1 to TRBJ2-1, with TRBD2 identical over 11 bases. The J segment lost 1 base and the V segment lost 0 bases, leaving 3 bases of the junction unmatched. This CDR3 is 17 amino acids long. Germline loops: CDR1 SGHRS, CDR2 YFSETQ.

The chain joins TRBV18 to TRBJ1-3; D remains ambiguous. Germline lookup yields CDR1 KGHSH and CDR2 LQKENI. This CDR3 region has 15 residues. V was shortened by 6 bases and J by 2 bases, with 14 bases between the two germline ends. The CDR3 bases are TGTGCCAGCTCCACCGGGTCCATGACTGGAAACACCATATATTTT. Protein sequence: CASSTGSMTGNTIYF.

This chain connects TRBV7-2 to TRBJ1-5; D is undetermined. This CDR3 is 13 amino acids long. V was cut by 4 bases and J by 6 bases, with 10 bases left in between. Looked up from germline, CDR1 is SGHTA and CDR2 is FQGNSA. The CDR3 nucleotides are TGTGCCAGCAGCTCCGATGTGGGTCAGCCCCAGCATTTT. It specifies CASSSDVGQPQHF.

This clone came up once. The rearrangement uses TRBV7-2 and TRBJ1-5, with TRBD1 identical over 9 bases. J gave up 7 bases and V 5 bases, and 3 bases lay outside the gene matches. The CDR3 has 13 residues. Germline V gene sequence: CDR1 SGHTA, CDR2 FQGNSA. The CDR3 DNA is TGTGCCAGCAGCGGGGACAGGGAACAGCCCCAGCATTTT. Amino acid sequence: CASSGDREQPQHF.

V gene TRBV28 combines with J gene TRBJ1-2, with 7 nucleotides matching TRBD1. Germline CDR1 and CDR2: MDHEN and SYDVKM. The CDR3 has 13 amino acids. V was pared by 4 bases and J by 6 bases, with 5 bases of the junction left unmatched. Written as DNA, the CDR3 is TGTGCCAGCAGTTACAGGGGAATTGATGGCTACACCTTC. Encoded protein: CASSYRGIDGYTF.

This sequence joins TRBV28 and TRBJ1-1; D remains unclear. Trimming took off 6 bases at V and 1 base at J, with 9 bases between the two ends. The CDR3 length is 13 residues. Germline loops: CDR1 MDHEN, CDR2 SYDVKM. The DNA for the CDR3 is TGTGCCAGCAGCCTAACCAAGAACACTGAAGCTTTCTTT. Translation: CASSLTKNTEAFF. Filled out from reference TRBV28 and TRBJ1-1, the complete variable domain reads DVKVTQSSRYLVKRTGEKVFLECVQDMDHENMFWYRQDPGLGLRLIYFSYDVKMKEKGDIPEGYSVSREKKERFSLILESASTNQTSMYLCASSLTKNTEAFFGQGTRLTVV.

The rearrangement joins TRBV24-1 to TRBJ2-6; the D gene is possibly TRBD1 (5 bases). V lost 5 bases, J lost 0 bases, and 16 bases lay in between. Germline CDR1 is KGHDR and CDR2 is SFDVKD. The CDR3 has 18 amino acids. CDR3 protein: CATSGPPTASSGANVLTF. As DNA, the CDR3 is TGTGCCACCAGTGGTCCTCCGACAGCAAGCTCTGGGGCCAACGTCCTGACTTTC.

The gene calls are TRBV7-2 and TRBJ2-3, with D tentatively TRBD1 (5 bases). This CDR3 has 12 amino acids. The V end lost 5 bases, the J end lost 8 bases, and 11 bases lay between the germline ends. Germline loops: CDR1 SGHTA, CDR2 FQGNSA. This chain's CDR3 is CASSPARVTQYF. The CDR3 DNA reads as TGTGCCAGCAGCCCAGCCAGGGTTACGCAGTATTTT.

This rearrangement joins TRBV21-1 to TRBJ1-2; no DNA check was done on the table's D call, TRBD1. TRBV21-1 is reported as a pseudogene. CDR3 length equals 20 residues. This CDR3 is CASSDRDRDHSGVKAYGYTF. The CDR3 DNA sequence: TGTGCCAGCAGCGACCGGGACAGGGACCATTCGGGGGTTAAAGCCTATGGCTACACCTTC.

This chain links TRBV7-8 with TRBJ1-1, with 7 positions matching TRBD1. The CDR3 length is 15 residues. V trimming: 4 bases; J trimming: 3 bases; junction bases outside the gene matches: 8. Germline loops: CDR1 SGHVS, CDR2 FQNEAQ. CDR3 nucleotides: TGTGCCAGCAGCTCGCCAGGGGGGAGGGACACTGAAGCTTTCTTT. As protein: CASSSPGGRDTEAFF.

This clone appeared a few times. The V and J genes are TRBV27 and TRBJ2-7; TRBD1 matches at 8 bases. Losses at the gene ends were 3 bases for V and 11 bases for J; bases not matched to a gene: 9. There are 13 residues in the CDR3. Germline CDR1 MNHEY, CDR2 SMNVEV (reference sequence). The DNA of the CDR3 is TGTGCCAGCAGTTTCAGGGGGCGCGTTAACGAGTACTTC. It translates to CASSFRGRVNEYF.

The J gene is TRBJ2-3, the V gene TRBV2, with D tentatively TRBD1 (6 bases). CDR1 and CDR2 (germline): SNHLY, FYNNEI. Trimming stripped 10 bases from V and 4 bases from J, with 18 bases between. This CDR3 has 14 amino acids. The CDR3 region has the DNA TGTGCCACCACGGACAGTATCCGCGCAGATACGCAGTATTTT. Its translation: CATTDSIRADTQYF.

The V gene is TRBV19, the J gene TRBJ1-1, with D unresolved. The CDR3 spans 11 residues. Germline V gene data show CDR1 as LNHDA and CDR2 as SQIVND (reference sequence). The V end was cut by 5 bases, the J end by 7 bases, with 8 bases between. The CDR3 DNA reads TGTGCCAGTAGTTGGACTTATGAAGCTTTCTTT. Protein sequence: CASSWTYEAFF. The whole variable domain, filled in from reference TRBV19 and TRBJ1-1, reads DGGITQSPKYLFRKEGQNVTLSCEQNLNHDAMYWYRQDPGQGLRLIYYSQIVNDFQKGDIAEGYSVSREKKESFPLTVTSAQKNPTAFYLCASSWTYEAFFGQGTRLTVV.

This clone was counted only a few times. The chain is built from TRBV25-1 and TRBJ2-7; TRBD1 is a possible D gene (5 bases). The germline V gene encodes CDR1 MGHDK and CDR2 SYGVNS. This CDR3 has 14 residues. Trimming left V 4 bases short and J 4 bases short, with 14 bases between. The chain's CDR3 is CASSASGLFYEQYF. The DNA of the CDR3 is TGTGCCAGCAGTGCGTCAGGGTTGTTTTACGAGCAGTACTTC.

This clone was seen more than once but under ten times. The chain uses TRBV2 and TRBJ2-1; 7 bases map to TRBD1. V gave up 5 bases and J gave up 0 bases; unmatched junction bases: 4. There are 15 residues in the CDR3. Germline-derived CDR1 and CDR2 are SNHLY and FYNNEI. The chain's CDR3 is CASSRQGLSYNEQFF. The CDR3 DNA follows: TGTGCCAGCAGTAGACAGGGTCTCTCCTACAATGAGCAGTTCTTC.

This chain connects TRBV7-8 to TRBJ2-7; no clear D. Trimming removed 5 bases at V and 7 bases at J, with 9 bases between. CDR3 length: 11 amino acids. Germline V gene data show CDR1 as SGHVS and CDR2 as FQNEAQ. CDR3 nucleotide sequence: TGTGCCAGCAGCCTCCTCACAGAGCAGTACTTC. Its translation is CASSLLTEQYF.

This clone was seen only once. The J gene is TRBJ1-6, the V gene TRBV5-1, with a tentative D call TRBD1 (5 bases). Deletions cut 0 bases from V and 10 bases from J, with 11 bases between. Germline CDR1 reads SGHRS; CDR2 reads YFSETQ. This CDR3 spans 14 amino acids. In DNA form, the CDR3 reads TGCGCCAGCAGCTTGGCAGGGAGAGGGTCACCCCTCCACTTT. This translates into CASSLAGRGSPLHF.